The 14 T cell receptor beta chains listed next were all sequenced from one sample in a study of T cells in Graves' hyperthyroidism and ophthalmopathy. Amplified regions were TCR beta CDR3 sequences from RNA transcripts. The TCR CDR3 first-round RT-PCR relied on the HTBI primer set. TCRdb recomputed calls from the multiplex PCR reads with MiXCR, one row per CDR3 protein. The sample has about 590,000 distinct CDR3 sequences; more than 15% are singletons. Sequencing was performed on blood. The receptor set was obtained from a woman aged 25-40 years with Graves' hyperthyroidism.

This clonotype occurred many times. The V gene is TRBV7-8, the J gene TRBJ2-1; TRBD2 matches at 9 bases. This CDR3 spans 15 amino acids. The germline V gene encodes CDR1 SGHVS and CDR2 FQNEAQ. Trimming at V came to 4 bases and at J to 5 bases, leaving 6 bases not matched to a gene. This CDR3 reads CASSYSTSGHNEQFF. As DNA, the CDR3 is TGTGCCAGCAGCTACTCAACTAGCGGGCACAATGAGCAGTTCTTC.

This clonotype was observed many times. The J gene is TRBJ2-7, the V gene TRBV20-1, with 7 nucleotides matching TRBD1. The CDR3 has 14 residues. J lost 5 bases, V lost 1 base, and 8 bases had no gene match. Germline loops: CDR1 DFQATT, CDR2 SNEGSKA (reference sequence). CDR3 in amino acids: CSARANRGSNEQYF. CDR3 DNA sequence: TGCAGTGCTAGAGCAAACAGGGGATCAAACGAGCAGTACTTC.

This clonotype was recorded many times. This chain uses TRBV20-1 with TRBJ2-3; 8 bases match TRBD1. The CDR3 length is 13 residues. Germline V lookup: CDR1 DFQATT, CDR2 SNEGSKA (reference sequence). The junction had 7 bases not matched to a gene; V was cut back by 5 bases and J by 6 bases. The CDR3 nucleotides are TGCAGTGCTCCGACAGGGGCCGGGGATACGCAGTATTTT. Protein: CSAPTGAGDTQYF.

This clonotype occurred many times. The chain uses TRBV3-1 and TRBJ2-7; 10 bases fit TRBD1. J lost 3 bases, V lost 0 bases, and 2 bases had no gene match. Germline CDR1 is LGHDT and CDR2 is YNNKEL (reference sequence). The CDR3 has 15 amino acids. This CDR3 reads CASSQEGTGVYEQYF. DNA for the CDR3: TGTGCCAGCAGCCAAGAAGGGACAGGGGTCTACGAGCAGTACTTC.

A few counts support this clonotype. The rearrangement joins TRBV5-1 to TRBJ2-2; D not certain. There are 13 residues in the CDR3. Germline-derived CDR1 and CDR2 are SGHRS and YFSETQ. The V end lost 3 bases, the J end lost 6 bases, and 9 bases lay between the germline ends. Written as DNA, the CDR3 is TGCGCCAGCAGCTCAGACGCGGCCGGGGAGCTGTTTTTT. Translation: CASSSDAAGELFF. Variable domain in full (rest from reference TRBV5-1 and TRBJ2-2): KAGVTQTPRYLIKTRGQQVTLSCSPISGHRSVSWYQQTPGQGLQFLFEYFSETQRNKGNFPGRFSGRQFSNSRSEMNVSTLELGDSALYLCASSSDAAGELFFGEGSRLTVL.

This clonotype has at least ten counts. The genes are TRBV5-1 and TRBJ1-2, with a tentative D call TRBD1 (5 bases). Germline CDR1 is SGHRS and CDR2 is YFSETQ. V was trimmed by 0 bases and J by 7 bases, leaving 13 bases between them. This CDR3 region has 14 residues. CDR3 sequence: CASSLGQIDGGYTF. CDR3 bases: TGCGCCAGCAGCTTGGGACAGATAGACGGTGGCTACACCTTC.

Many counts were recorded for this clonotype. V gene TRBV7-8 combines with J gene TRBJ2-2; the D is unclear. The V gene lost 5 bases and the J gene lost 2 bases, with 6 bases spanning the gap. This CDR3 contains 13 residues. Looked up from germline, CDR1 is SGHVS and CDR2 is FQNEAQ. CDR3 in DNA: TGTGCCAGCAGCCACCTTAACACCGGGGAGCTGTTTTTT. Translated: CASSHLNTGELFF.

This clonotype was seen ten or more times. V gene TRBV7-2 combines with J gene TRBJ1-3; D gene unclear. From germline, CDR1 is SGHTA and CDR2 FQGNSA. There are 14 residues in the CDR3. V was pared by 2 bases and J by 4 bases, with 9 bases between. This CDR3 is CASSLSGGGNTIYF. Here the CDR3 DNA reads TGTGCCAGCAGCTTATCCGGAGGGGGAAACACCATATATTTT. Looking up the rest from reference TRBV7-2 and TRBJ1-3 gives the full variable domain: GAGVSQSPSNKVTEKGKDVELRCDPISGHTALYWYRQSLGQGLEFLIYFQGNSAPDKSGLPSDRFSAERTGGSVSTLTIQRTQQEDSAVYLCASSLSGGGNTIYFGEGSWLTVV.

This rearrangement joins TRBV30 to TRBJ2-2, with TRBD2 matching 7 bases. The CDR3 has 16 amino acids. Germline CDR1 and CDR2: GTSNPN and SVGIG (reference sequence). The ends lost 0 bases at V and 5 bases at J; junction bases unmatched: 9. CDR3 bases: TGTGCCTGGAGTGTGGATCTGGGGGGGAATACCGGGGAGCTGTTTTTT. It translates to CAWSVDLGGNTGELFF. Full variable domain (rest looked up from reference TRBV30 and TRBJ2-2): SQTIHQWPATLVQPVGSPLSLECTVEGTSNPNLYWYRQAAGRGLQLLFYSVGIGQISSEVPQNLSASRPQDRQFILSSKKLLLSDSGFYLCAWSVDLGGNTGELFFGEGSRLTVL.

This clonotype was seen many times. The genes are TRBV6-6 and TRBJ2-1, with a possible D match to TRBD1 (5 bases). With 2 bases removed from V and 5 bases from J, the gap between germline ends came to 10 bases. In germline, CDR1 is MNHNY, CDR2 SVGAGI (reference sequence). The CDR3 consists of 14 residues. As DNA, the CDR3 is TGTGCCAGCAGTTACAGGGGATGGGACAATGAGCAGTTCTTC. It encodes CASSYRGWDNEQFF.

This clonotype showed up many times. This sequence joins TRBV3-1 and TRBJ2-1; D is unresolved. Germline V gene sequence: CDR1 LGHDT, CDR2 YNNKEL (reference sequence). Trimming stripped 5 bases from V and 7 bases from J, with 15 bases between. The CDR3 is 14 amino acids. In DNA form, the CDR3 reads TGTGCCAGCAGCTCCACCCTAGAATTAAATGAGCAGTTCTTC. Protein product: CASSSTLELNEQFF.

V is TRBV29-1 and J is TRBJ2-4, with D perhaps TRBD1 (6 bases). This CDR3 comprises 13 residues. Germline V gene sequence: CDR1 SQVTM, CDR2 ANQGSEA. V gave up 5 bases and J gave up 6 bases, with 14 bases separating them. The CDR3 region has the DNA TGCAGCGTTTTAACAGGGTGGCCAAACATTCAGTACTTC. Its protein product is CSVLTGWPNIQYF.

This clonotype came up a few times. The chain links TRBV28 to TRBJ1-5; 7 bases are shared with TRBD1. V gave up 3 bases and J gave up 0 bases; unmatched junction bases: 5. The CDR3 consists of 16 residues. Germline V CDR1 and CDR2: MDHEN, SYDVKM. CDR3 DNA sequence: TGTGCCAGCAGTTTCTGGGGACAGAATAGCAATCAGCCCCAGCATTTT. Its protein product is CASSFWGQNSNQPQHF. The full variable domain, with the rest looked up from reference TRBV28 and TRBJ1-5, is DVKVTQSSRYLVKRTGEKVFLECVQDMDHENMFWYRQDPGLGLRLIYFSYDVKMKEKGDIPEGYSVSREKKERFSLILESASTNQTSMYLCASSFWGQNSNQPQHFGDGTRLSIL.

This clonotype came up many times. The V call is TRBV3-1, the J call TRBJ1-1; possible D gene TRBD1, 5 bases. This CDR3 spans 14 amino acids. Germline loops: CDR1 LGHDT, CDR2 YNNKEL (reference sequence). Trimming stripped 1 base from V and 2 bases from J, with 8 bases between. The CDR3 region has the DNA TGTGCCAGCAGCCAAGGAGGGGCTAACACTGAAGCTTTCTTT. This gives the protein CASSQGGANTEAFF.